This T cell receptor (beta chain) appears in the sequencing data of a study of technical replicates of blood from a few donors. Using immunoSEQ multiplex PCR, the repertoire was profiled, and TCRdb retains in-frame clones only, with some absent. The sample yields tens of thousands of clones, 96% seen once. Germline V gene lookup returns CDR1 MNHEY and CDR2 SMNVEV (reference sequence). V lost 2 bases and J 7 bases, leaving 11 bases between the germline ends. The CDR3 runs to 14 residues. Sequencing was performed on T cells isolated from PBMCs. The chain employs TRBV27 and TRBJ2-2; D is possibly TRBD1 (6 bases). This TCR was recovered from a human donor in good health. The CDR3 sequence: CASSLGQGGGELFF. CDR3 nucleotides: TGTGCCAGCAGTTTAGGGCAAGGGGGCGGGGAGCTGTTTTTT.